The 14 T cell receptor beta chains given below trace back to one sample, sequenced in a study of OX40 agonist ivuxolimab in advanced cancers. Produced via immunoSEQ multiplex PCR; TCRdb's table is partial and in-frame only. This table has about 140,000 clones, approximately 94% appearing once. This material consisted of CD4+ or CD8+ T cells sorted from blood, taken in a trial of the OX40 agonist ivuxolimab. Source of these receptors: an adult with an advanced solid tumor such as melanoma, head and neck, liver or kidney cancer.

The chain's CDR3 is CASSPRGVKNIQYF. The CDR3 region has the DNA TGCGCCAGCAGCCCTCGGGGGGTCAAAAACATTCAGTACTTC. This sequence joins TRBV4-3 and TRBJ2-4, with TRBD2 matching over 7 bases. V lost 4 bases, J lost 3 bases, and 3 bases stayed unmatched. Germline CDR1 is LGHNA and CDR2 is YSLEER. CDR3 length: 14 amino acids.

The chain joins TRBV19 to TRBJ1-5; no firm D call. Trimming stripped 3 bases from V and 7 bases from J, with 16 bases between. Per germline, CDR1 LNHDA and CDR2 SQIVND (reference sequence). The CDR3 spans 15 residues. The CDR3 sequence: CASSIWVDYRQPQHF. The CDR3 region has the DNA TGTGCCAGTAGTATTTGGGTCGATTATAGGCAGCCCCAGCATTTT.

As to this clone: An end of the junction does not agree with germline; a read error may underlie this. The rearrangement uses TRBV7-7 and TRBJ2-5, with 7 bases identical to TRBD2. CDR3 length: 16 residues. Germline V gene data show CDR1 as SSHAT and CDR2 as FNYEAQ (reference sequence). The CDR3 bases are TGTGCTAGCAGCTCAAACGTGGGAGGGCCGGGGGAGACCCAGTACTTC. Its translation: CASSSNVGGPGETQYF.

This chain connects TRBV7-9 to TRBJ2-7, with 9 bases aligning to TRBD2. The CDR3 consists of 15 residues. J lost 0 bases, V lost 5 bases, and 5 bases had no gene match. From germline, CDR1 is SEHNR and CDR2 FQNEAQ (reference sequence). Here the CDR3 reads CASSRSSGDSYEQYF. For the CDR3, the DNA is TGTGCCAGCAGCCGTTCTAGCGGGGACTCCTACGAGCAGTACTTC.

In nucleotides, the CDR3 is TGTGCCAGCAGTGATTCAGTCTACGAGCAGTACTTC. This translates into CASSDSVYEQYF. V usage is TRBV6-1 and J usage is TRBJ2-7; D not certain. The germline V gene has CDR1 MNHNS and CDR2 SASEGT. The V end lost 3 bases, the J end lost 3 bases, and 6 bases lay between the germline ends. The CDR3 runs to 12 residues.

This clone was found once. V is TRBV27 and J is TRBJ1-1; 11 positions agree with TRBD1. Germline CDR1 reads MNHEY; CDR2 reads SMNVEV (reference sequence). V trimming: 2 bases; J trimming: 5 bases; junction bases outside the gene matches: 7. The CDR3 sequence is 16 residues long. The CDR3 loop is CASSLKDRGPRTEAFF. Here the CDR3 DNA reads TGTGCCAGCAGTTTAAAGGACAGGGGGCCGAGGACTGAAGCTTTCTTT.

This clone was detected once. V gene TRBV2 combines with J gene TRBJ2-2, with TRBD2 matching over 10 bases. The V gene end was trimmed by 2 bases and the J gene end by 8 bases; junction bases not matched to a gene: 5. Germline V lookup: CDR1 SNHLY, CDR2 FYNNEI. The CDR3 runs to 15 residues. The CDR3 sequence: CASSEHPSGSGELFF. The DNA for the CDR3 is TGTGCCAGCAGTGAACATCCTAGCGGGAGTGGGGAGCTGTTTTTT.

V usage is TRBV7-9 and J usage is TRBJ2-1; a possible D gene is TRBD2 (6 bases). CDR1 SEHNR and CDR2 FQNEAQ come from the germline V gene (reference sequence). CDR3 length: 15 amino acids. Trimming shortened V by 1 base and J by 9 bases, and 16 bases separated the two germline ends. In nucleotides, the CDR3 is TGTGCCAGCAGCTTAGTGTCGGGAGCCTTCGGTGAGCAGTTCTTC. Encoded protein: CASSLVSGAFGEQFF.

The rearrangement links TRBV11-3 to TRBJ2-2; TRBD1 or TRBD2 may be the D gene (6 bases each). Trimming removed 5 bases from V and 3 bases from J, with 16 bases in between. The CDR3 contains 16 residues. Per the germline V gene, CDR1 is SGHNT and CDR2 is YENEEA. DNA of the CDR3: TGTGCCAGCAGCCACCGGGGGCAGCTATACACCGGGGAGCTGTTTTTT. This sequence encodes CASSHRGQLYTGELFF.

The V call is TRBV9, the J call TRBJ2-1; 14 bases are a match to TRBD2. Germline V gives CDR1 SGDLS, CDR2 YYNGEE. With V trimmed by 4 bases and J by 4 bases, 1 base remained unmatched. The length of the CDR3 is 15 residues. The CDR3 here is CASSRLAGGYNEQFF. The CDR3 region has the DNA TGTGCCAGCAGCAGACTAGCGGGAGGGTACAATGAGCAGTTCTTC. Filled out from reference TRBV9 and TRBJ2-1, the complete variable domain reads DSGVTQTPKHLITATGQRVTLRCSPRSGDLSVYWYQQSLDQGLQFLIQYYNGEERAKGNILERFSAQQFPDLHSELNLSSLELGDSALYFCASSRLAGGYNEQFFGPGTRLTVL.

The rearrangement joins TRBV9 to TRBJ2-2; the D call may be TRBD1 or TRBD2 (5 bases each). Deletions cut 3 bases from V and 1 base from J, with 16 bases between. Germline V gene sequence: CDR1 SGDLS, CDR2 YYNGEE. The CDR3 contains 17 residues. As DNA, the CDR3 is TGTGCCAGCAGCGCGCCCTGGGGGAGAGAGAACACCGGGGAGCTGTTTTTT. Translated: CASSAPWGRENTGELFF.

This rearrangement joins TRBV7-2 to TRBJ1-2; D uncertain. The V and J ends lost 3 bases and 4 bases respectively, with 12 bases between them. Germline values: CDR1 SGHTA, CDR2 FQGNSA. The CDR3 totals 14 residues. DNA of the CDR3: TGTGCCAGCAGCTTTCACAGCCCGACCTATGGCTACACCTTC. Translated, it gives CASSFHSPTYGYTF.

The CDR3 region has the DNA TGTGCCAGCAGCTCGCACACCGGGGAGCTGTTTTTT. Protein: CASSSHTGELFF. V is TRBV11-3 and J is TRBJ2-2; D unresolved. This CDR3 has 12 residues. The V gene's germline CDR1 is SGHNT and CDR2 YENEEA. V dropped 4 bases and J dropped 3 bases, with 3 bases sitting between them.

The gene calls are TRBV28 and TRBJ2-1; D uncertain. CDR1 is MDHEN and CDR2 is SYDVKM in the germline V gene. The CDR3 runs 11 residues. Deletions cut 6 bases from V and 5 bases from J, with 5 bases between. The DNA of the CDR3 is TGTGCCAGCAGACGGGACAATGAGCAGTTCTTC. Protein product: CASRRDNEQFF. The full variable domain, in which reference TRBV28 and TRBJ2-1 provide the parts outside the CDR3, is DVKVTQSSRYLVKRTGEKVFLECVQDMDHENMFWYRQDPGLGLRLIYFSYDVKMKEKGDIPEGYSVSREKKERFSLILESASTNQTSMYLCASRRDNEQFFGPGTRLTVL.